This TCR beta chain was profiled in a study of blood T cells in healthy people across ages. Whole-study findings and limits: More naive CD4+ cells and higher diversity marked long-lived donors relative to aged donors. Researchers said unsorted PBMCs prevented a conclusive naive versus antigen-experienced comparison.

The length of the CDR3 is 15 residues. CDR1 is SQVTM and CDR2 is ANQGSEA in the germline V gene. Trimming left V 6 bases short and J 0 bases short, with 18 bases between. Alongside a J-beta primer mix, a sample-barcoded 5' primer served in a second PCR lasting about 7 to 11 cycles. Sequencing recovered at least 3 million CDR3-containing paired-end reads from each sample. TCRdb re-derived calls from the 5' RACE reads in MiXCR, one entry per CDR3 protein. The sample lists about 1,500,000 distinct CDR3 sequences, around 39% occurring once. Total RNA amounts of at least 5.5 micrograms were extracted per sample. The sample holds a few counts of this clonotype. Its antigen is undetermined.

The chain combines TRBV29-1 with TRBJ2-7; either TRBD1 or TRBD2 may fit D (6 bases each). Sequencing was done on a sample of blood. This receptor was identified in a woman under 30 in good health. The CDR3 nucleotides read TGCAGCGTCGCCGGGACGGGGGCGAGCTCCTACGAGCAGTACTTC. Its protein is CSVAGTGASSYEQYF.